Shown below are 24 T cell receptor beta chains from a single sample sequenced in a study of T cells in Graves' hyperthyroidism and ophthalmopathy. Amplification targeted TCR beta CDR3 regions from RNA transcripts. Carried out on the TCR CDR3, a first-round RT-PCR used the HTBI primer set. TCRdb reprocessed the multiplex PCR reads via MiXCR and lists one record per CDR3 protein. The table shows about 400,000 distinct CDR3 sequences, with 13% occurring only once. The material sequenced was blood. These TCRs come from a woman under 30 with Graves' hyperthyroidism.

The chain combines TRBV6-1 with TRBJ1-5; possible D gene TRBD1, 5 bases. Trimming left V 2 bases short and J 2 bases short, with 19 bases between. The CDR3 contains 18 residues. Germline lookup yields CDR1 MNHNS and CDR2 SASEGT. The CDR3 DNA sequence: TGTGCCAGCAGTGAACCGGTGGGGGGGGAGGTAGGCAATCAGCCCCAGCATTTT. Amino acids: CASSEPVGGEVGNQPQHF.

This clonotype appeared a few times. The chain uses TRBV24-1 and TRBJ2-1; TRBD2 aligns across 8 bases. The CDR3 is 14 residues long. Per germline, CDR1 KGHDR and CDR2 SFDVKD. The V segment lost 9 bases and the J segment 4 bases; nucleotides outside the gene matches: 7. The CDR3 protein is CATEGREGYNEQFF. CDR3 bases: TGTGCCACCGAAGGCCGGGAGGGGTACAATGAGCAGTTCTTC.

This clonotype was seen only a few times. The chain carries TRBV6-2 or TRBV6-3 and TRBJ2-2; 9 bases are shared with TRBD2. The junction had 12 bases not matched to a gene; V was cut back by 7 bases and J by 6 bases. Germline CDR1 and CDR2: MNHEY and SVGEGT. The CDR3 is made up of 16 amino acids. The chain's CDR3 is CASTREAGGPPGELFF. CDR3 DNA sequence: TGTGCCAGCACTCGGGAGGCGGGGGGGCCTCCCGGGGAGCTGTTTTTT.

In this sample, this clonotype turned up many times. J is TRBJ1-2 and V is TRBV12-3 or TRBV12-4; the D is unclear. V shed 8 bases and J shed 5 bases, with 12 bases lying between them. This CDR3 contains 12 residues. CDR3 DNA: TGTGCCAGCTCGAAGGCGCCTTATGGCTACACCTTC. Its protein product is CASSKAPYGYTF.

Notes on this clonotype: Mismatch with germline at one junction end may stem from a read error. The CDR3 DNA follows: TGTGCCGGCAGTGCCCGGACTAGCGGGGGGCTAGATACGCAGTATTTT. Protein product: CAGSARTSGGLDTQYF. V is TRBV12-3 or TRBV12-4 and J is TRBJ2-3, with 14 bases matching TRBD2. The CDR3 covers 16 residues.

This clonotype was recorded many times. CDR3 nucleotide sequence: TGTGCCACCAGCGGATATAGGACAGGGACAGATACGCAGTATTTT. It translates to CATSGYRTGTDTQYF. V and J are TRBV15 and TRBJ2-3, with 8 bases aligning to TRBD1. Germline V gene data show CDR1 as LNHNV and CDR2 as YYDKDF (reference sequence). Trimming removed 5 bases from V and 3 bases from J; junction bases left unmatched: 7. The CDR3 is 15 residues long.

This clonotype was seen ten or more times. The CDR3 DNA is TGTGCCACCAGTGGTCGGCAGGGTTCCGGGGAGCTGTTTTTT. Its translation: CATSGRQGSGELFF. V gene TRBV24-1 combines with J gene TRBJ2-2; D might be TRBD1 (5 bases). V lost 5 bases and J lost 6, with 12 bases in between. Looked up from germline, CDR1 is KGHDR and CDR2 is SFDVKD. This CDR3 spans 14 amino acids.

This clonotype has a count of ten or more. J is TRBJ1-2 and V is TRBV28; D perhaps matches TRBD1 (5 bases). Trimming pared 4 bases from V and 3 bases from J, leaving 15 bases between. CDR3 length: 15 amino acids. Per the germline V gene, CDR1 is MDHEN and CDR2 is SYDVKM. Here the CDR3 DNA reads TGTGCCAGCAGTTCCTTCTTTCGCAGGGACTATGGCTACACCTTC. Its protein is CASSSFFRRDYGYTF.

This clonotype was recorded many times. The rearrangement uses TRBV7-8 and TRBJ1-5; possibly TRBD1 for D (5 bases). The length of the CDR3 is 17 residues. CDR1 and CDR2 from the germline V gene are SGHVS and FQNEAQ. Trimming shortened V by 0 bases and J by 0 bases, and 12 bases separated the two germline ends. The CDR3 nucleotides are TGTGCCAGCAGCTTAGCAGCGACAGATGATAGCAATCAGCCCCAGCATTTT. Translation gives CASSLAATDDSNQPQHF.

The rearrangement joins TRBV11-1 to TRBJ2-2; unclear D gene. Germline V gene data show CDR1 as SGHAT and CDR2 as FQDESV (reference sequence). With 5 bases removed from V and 2 bases from J, the gap between germline ends came to 15 bases. This CDR3 has 16 residues. The CDR3 spells CASSAGFSINTGELFF. CDR3 nucleotide sequence: TGTGCCAGCAGCGCCGGATTTTCAATAAACACCGGGGAGCTGTTTTTT.

This clonotype was seen more than once but under ten times. The V gene is TRBV20-1, the J gene TRBJ1-5; no firm D call. Trimming removed 4 bases at V and 0 bases at J, with 16 bases between. Germline CDR1 and CDR2: DFQATT and SNEGSKA (reference sequence). The length of the CDR3 is 16 residues. This chain's CDR3 is CSAIATDIHSNQPQHF. DNA for the CDR3: TGCAGTGCTATCGCGACCGACATCCATAGCAATCAGCCCCAGCATTTT.

Ten or more counts support this clonotype. V gene TRBV5-6 combines with J gene TRBJ2-7; TRBD1 agrees at 10 bases. Trimming took 3 bases from V and 7 from J; bases not matched to a gene: 10. The CDR3 sequence is 15 residues long. Germline V lookup: CDR1 SGHDT, CDR2 YYEEEE. The CDR3 here is CASSSPGQGLEEQYF. The CDR3 nucleotides are TGTGCCAGCAGCTCCCCGGGACAGGGGCTTGAGGAGCAGTACTTC. The full variable domain, its missing parts supplied by reference TRBV5-6 and TRBJ2-7, is DAGVTQSPTHLIKTRGQQVTLRCSPKSGHDTVSWYQQALGQGPQFIFQYYEEEERQRGNFPDRFSGHQFPNYSSELNVNALLLGDSALYLCASSSPGQGLEEQYFGPGTRLTVT.

This clonotype was counted at least ten times. V and J are TRBV5-1 and TRBJ2-2; D uncertain. Per the germline V gene, CDR1 is SGHRS and CDR2 is YFSETQ. The CDR3 is 13 residues long. Trimming took off 5 bases at V and 0 bases at J, with 5 bases between the two ends. The CDR3 DNA sequence: TGCGCCAGCAGAGGTGCGAACACCGGGGAGCTGTTTTTT. Translated: CASRGANTGELFF.

Many counts were recorded for this clonotype. This CDR3 reads CSARIGLAGFGQFF. The CDR3 bases are TGCAGTGCTAGAATCGGACTAGCGGGGTTCGGGCAGTTCTTC. The chain has TRBV20-1 and TRBJ2-1, with 12 positions matching TRBD2. Looked up from germline, CDR1 is DFQATT and CDR2 is SNEGSKA (reference sequence). V lost 2 bases and J lost 12; bases outside the gene matches: 8. The CDR3 has 14 residues.

This clonotype was picked up many times. The chain carries TRBV27 and TRBJ1-6, with TRBD1 as a possible D gene (5 bases). Per germline, CDR1 MNHEY and CDR2 SMNVEV (reference sequence). The germline V and J ends were trimmed by 5 bases and 0 bases, with 20 bases remaining between them. The CDR3 covers 19 residues. The CDR3 nucleotides read TGTGCCAGCAGTCCAGCAGGGACCAGACGGGGCTCCTATAATTCACCCCTCCACTTT. Its protein product is CASSPAGTRRGSYNSPLHF.

Ten or more counts support this clonotype. The V gene is TRBV29-1, the J gene TRBJ2-7; 9 nucleotides agree with TRBD1. This CDR3 has 14 residues. Germline CDR1 is SQVTM and CDR2 is ANQGSEA. With V trimmed by 7 bases and J by 2 bases, 9 bases remained unmatched. The CDR3 is CSGSPGTGTYEQYF. DNA of the CDR3: TGCAGCGGCTCACCCGGGACAGGGACCTACGAGCAGTACTTC.

The chain uses TRBV7-2 and TRBJ1-2, with 10 bases aligning to TRBD1. Trimming cost V 7 bases and J 6 bases; bases outside gene matches: 8. The germline CDR1 and CDR2 sequences are SGHTA and FQGNSA. The CDR3 sequence is 14 residues long. CDR3: CASKPTGGGDGYTF. For the CDR3, the DNA is TGTGCCAGCAAACCGACAGGGGGCGGGGATGGCTACACCTTC.

The sample holds a few counts of this clonotype. A much larger clone differs from this one at a single base, so this may be a read error. As DNA, the CDR3 is TGTGCCAGCAGTGTAGAAGGATGGGGGGAGAGCGAGCAGTACTTC. This encodes CASSVEGWGESEQYF. The chain is built from TRBV2 and TRBJ2-7, with a weak D call TRBD2 (6 bases). Trimming left V 4 bases short and J 6 bases short, with 19 bases between. The CDR3 length is 15 residues. Per germline, CDR1 SNHLY and CDR2 FYNNEI.

This clonotype has ten or more counts. The rearrangement uses TRBV2 and TRBJ2-3; no definite D call. Trimming stripped 3 bases from V and 8 bases from J, with 3 bases between. Germline values: CDR1 SNHLY, CDR2 FYNNEI. This CDR3 region has 10 residues. CDR3 loop: CASSEGTQYF. In DNA form, the CDR3 reads TGTGCCAGCAGTGAGGGTACGCAGTATTTT.

The V gene is TRBV4-3, the J gene TRBJ1-4; perhaps TRBD1 as D (5 bases). Trimming stripped 0 bases from V and 8 bases from J, with 19 bases between. The CDR3 sequence is 17 residues long. Germline V gene data show CDR1 as LGHNA and CDR2 as YSLEER. The CDR3 DNA is TGCGCCAGCAGCCAAGAGGGGACGGTCCTTGCGAGCGAAAAACTGTTTTTT. It specifies CASSQEGTVLASEKLFF.

The chain joins TRBV27 to TRBJ1-5, with 8 positions matching TRBD1. This CDR3 region has 15 residues. J was trimmed by 5 bases and V by 3 bases; bases with no gene match: 6. From germline, CDR1 is MNHEY and CDR2 SMNVEV (reference sequence). The CDR3 nucleotides read TGTGCCAGCAGTTTCAAAGGACAGGGTTATCAGCCCCAGCATTTT. Its protein product is CASSFKGQGYQPQHF.

In this sample, this clonotype turned up a few times. The rearrangement links TRBV20-1 to TRBJ1-2; the match to TRBD1 covers 7 bases. V trimming: 3 bases; J trimming: 3 bases; junction bases outside the gene matches: 1. The CDR3 is 12 amino acids. Germline CDR1 and CDR2: DFQATT and SNEGSKA (reference sequence). The CDR3: CSASQGDYGYTF. The CDR3 DNA sequence: TGCAGTGCTAGCCAGGGGGACTATGGCTACACCTTC.

This clonotype was observed at least ten times. The chain uses TRBV12-3 or TRBV12-4 and TRBJ2-1, with no clear D. V was shortened by 5 bases and J by 10 bases, with 18 bases between the two germline ends. This CDR3 has 14 amino acids. DNA for the CDR3: TGTGCCAGCAGTCCCACGACCAGCCCAGGCGAGCAGTTCTTC. Translating gives CASSPTTSPGEQFF.

This clonotype was recorded many times. This chain links TRBV28 with TRBJ2-5; TRBD2 matches 11 bases. In germline, CDR1 is MDHEN, CDR2 SYDVKM. This CDR3 comprises 17 residues. The V gene end was trimmed by 7 bases and the J gene end by 3 bases; junction bases not matched to a gene: 13. The CDR3 spells CASKVGTSGRVKETQYF. As DNA, the CDR3 is TGTGCCAGCAAGGTCGGGACTAGCGGCCGAGTTAAAGAGACCCAGTACTTC.